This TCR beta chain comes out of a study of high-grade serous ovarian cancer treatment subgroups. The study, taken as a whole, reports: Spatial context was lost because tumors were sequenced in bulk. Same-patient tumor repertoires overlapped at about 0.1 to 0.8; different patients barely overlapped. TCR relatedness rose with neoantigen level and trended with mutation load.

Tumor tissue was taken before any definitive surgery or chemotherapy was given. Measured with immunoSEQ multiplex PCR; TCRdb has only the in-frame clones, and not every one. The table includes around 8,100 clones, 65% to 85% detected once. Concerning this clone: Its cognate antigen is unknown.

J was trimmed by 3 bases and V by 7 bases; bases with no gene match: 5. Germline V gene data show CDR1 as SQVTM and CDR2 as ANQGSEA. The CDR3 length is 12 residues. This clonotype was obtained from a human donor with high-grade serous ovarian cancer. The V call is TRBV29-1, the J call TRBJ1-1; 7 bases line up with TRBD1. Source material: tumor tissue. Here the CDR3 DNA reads TGCAGCGGGATGACAGGGTACACTGAAGCTTTCTTT. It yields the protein CSGMTGYTEAFF.